This T cell receptor (beta chain) comes out of a study of cytomegalovirus exposure and HLA in healthy donors. The wider study: Early released data had about 80 million unique TCRs, all coming from HLA-typed donors. There were over 350 genotyped donors. Of these, 75% to 90% fell in the genetic ancestry cluster associated with self-reported Caucasian donors. Findings and caveats of the study: With DRB1 most and HLA-C fewest, TCR association rates differed between HLA loci in a later analysis.

60 Vbeta and 13 Jbeta primers were used in PCR. Sequencing was performed with immunoSEQ multiplex PCR; in TCRdb, only in-frame clones are kept and a portion is missing. Counted here are under 200,000 clones, around 88% occurring once; the ten biggest clones make up around 0.34%. Details on this clone: The antigen is unknown.

There are 15 residues in the CDR3. Trimming cost V 3 bases and J 3 bases; bases outside gene matches: 5. The germline CDR1 and CDR2 sequences are PRHDT and FYEKMQ (reference sequence). The sequencing sample was made of PBMCs. The sequence was obtained from a woman in her twenties or thirties in good health and CMV-seronegative. V and J are TRBV13 and TRBJ2-7; 10 bases fit TRBD2. Here the CDR3 reads CASSFHSSGSYEQYF. CDR3 bases: TGTGCCAGCAGCTTTCATTCTAGCGGGAGCTACGAGCAGTACTTC.